This TCR beta chain came from a study of response to subunit inactivated influenza vaccine. This CDR3 has 8 residues. The germline V gene encodes CDR1 SQVTM and CDR2 ANQGSEA. From the RT-PCR reads, TCRdb called clonotypes with MiXCR, one entry per CDR3 protein. The table lists about 540,000 distinct CDR3 sequences, roughly a quarter of them singletons, with 2.5% to 3% in the top ten. In addition, the sample was reused for a study of T cells expressing NK-cell markers. That publication notes: Generation of TCR beta cDNA was performed by 5'RACE template switching incorporating UMIs. Repertoires of TCR beta were obtained from T cells sorted as CD3+CD56+NKG2C+, CD3+CD56+NKG2C- and CD3+CD56-NKG2C+. The dominant NKG2C+ clonotypes represented about 1.0-7.0% of CD8+ T cells in over 5 donors. Also leading the CD3+CD56-NKG2C+ fraction in a handful of donors were these clonotypes. It remained uncertain whether the expanded NKG2C+ T cell clones were specific for HCMV antigens.

The source of this sequence is a man in his fifties or sixties who received an inactivated influenza vaccine. The rearrangement uses TRBV29-1 and TRBJ2-1; D is undetermined. Sequences were derived from CD4+ T cells sorted from PBMCs, sampled approximately 13 days after vaccination. The CDR3 nucleotides are TGCAGTACCGGTGAGCAGTTCTTC. Its translation is CSTGEQFF.